This TCR beta chain was sequenced in a study of blood T cell repertoires in COVID-19. Study at large: Italy, Spain and the United States were the sources of the convalescent and acute COVID-19 samples. Nucleic acid was either cDNA or gDNA, and it came from T cells, B-cell-depleted T cells, or PBMCs.

Per the original methods: Amplifying reference gene primers gave estimates of nucleated cell counts. Assay used: immunoSEQ multiplex PCR; TCRdb lists only in-frame clones, some missing. The DNA gave D and trimming, while V, J and clone size come from that table. The sample includes some 350,000 clones, approximately 82% seen only once; the top ten take about 3%. Germline CDR1 and CDR2: SGHTA and FQGTGA. Germline trimming cut 5 bases from V and 4 bases from J; bases unmatched to any gene: 4. The CDR3 totals 15 residues. The specimen sequenced was peripheral blood. This sequence was found in a man aged 25 to 40 with active or convalescent COVID-19. The V gene is TRBV7-3, the J gene TRBJ2-2, with 10 bases aligning to TRBD1. CDR3 loop: CASSVTGGGTGELFF. The CDR3 DNA follows: TGTGCCAGCAGCGTGACAGGGGGCGGCACCGGGGAGCTGTTTTTT.